The 10 T cell receptor beta chains in this list originate from one sample, sequenced in a study of blood T cell repertoires in COVID-19. Assay used: immunoSEQ multiplex PCR; TCRdb lists only in-frame clones, some missing. This table has some 130,000 clones, more than 70% appearing once. Source material: peripheral blood. These receptor sequences come from a woman in her sixties or seventies with acute or convalescent COVID-19.

The chain carries TRBV5-4 and TRBJ2-7; 7 bases line up with TRBD1. Germline CDR1 and CDR2: SGHNT and YYREEE (reference sequence). The CDR3 extends over 13 amino acids. Unmatched junction bases numbered 4, after V lost 3 bases and J lost 4 bases. For the CDR3, the DNA is TGTGCCAGCAGCTCAACAGGGGAATACGAGCAGTACTTC. Amino acids: CASSSTGEYEQYF.

V gene TRBV5-1 combines with J gene TRBJ1-1, with D maybe TRBD1 (5 bases). Germline CDR1 is SGHRS and CDR2 is YFSETQ. The CDR3 sequence is 17 residues long. V was cut by 6 bases and J by 4 bases, with 25 bases left in between. The CDR3 spells CASTVGQVGREATEAFF. The CDR3 nucleotides are TGCGCCAGCACCGTGGGGCAGGTTGGGCGGGAGGCCACTGAAGCTTTCTTT.

The rearrangement uses TRBV5-1 and TRBJ2-5, with 12 bases fitting TRBD2. The CDR3 loop spans 16 amino acids. After removal of 3 bases from V and 5 bases from J, the junction contained 8 bases not matched to a gene. From germline, CDR1 is SGHRS and CDR2 YFSETQ. CDR3 sequence reads: CASSSPSGRVAETQYF. The CDR3 DNA reads TGCGCCAGCAGCTCTCCTAGCGGGAGGGTAGCCGAGACCCAGTACTTC.

The chain is built from TRBV4-1 and TRBJ1-2; D not resolved. The CDR3 consists of 13 residues. The germline V gene encodes CDR1 MGHRA and CDR2 YSYEKL. V lost 1 base and J 4 bases, leaving 7 bases between the germline ends. This chain's CDR3 is CASSQGQSYGYTF. The CDR3 DNA follows: TGCGCCAGCAGCCAAGGGCAAAGCTATGGCTACACCTTC.

This chain links TRBV19 with TRBJ2-1, with a possible D match to TRBD2 (5 bases). This CDR3 is built from 17 residues. The germline gives CDR1 LNHDA, CDR2 SQIVND (reference sequence). V was clipped by 2 bases and J by 2 bases, with 16 bases between them. CDR3: CASSIPRGRVTYNEQFF. The CDR3 DNA follows: TGTGCCAGTAGTATACCCCGCGGGCGGGTCACCTACAATGAGCAGTTCTTC. The complete variable domain, with remaining parts taken from reference TRBV19 and TRBJ2-1, reads DGGITQSPKYLFRKEGQNVTLSCEQNLNHDAMYWYRQDPGQGLRLIYYSQIVNDFQKGDIAEGYSVSREKKESFPLTVTSAQKNPTAFYLCASSIPRGRVTYNEQFFGPGTRLTVL.

The rearrangement uses TRBV3-1 (or the pseudogene TRBV3-2) and TRBJ1-2; TRBD1 matches 8 bases. The length of the CDR3 is 15 residues. Trimming removed 4 bases from V and 7 bases from J; junction bases left unmatched: 11. Germline values: CDR1 LGHDT, CDR2 YNNKEL (reference sequence). CDR3 in amino acids: CASSPQGGQGAGYTF. The CDR3 DNA sequence: TGTGCCAGCAGCCCCCAGGGCGGACAGGGCGCTGGCTACACCTTC.

This chain connects TRBV6-5 to TRBJ2-7, with D perhaps TRBD1 (6 bases). CDR3 size: 12 residues. V was pared by 5 bases and J by 4 bases, with 9 bases between. Germline CDR1 reads MNHEY; CDR2 reads SVGAGI. In DNA, the CDR3 is TGTGCCAGCAGTCTACAGGGTTACGAGCAGTACTTC. Translated, it gives CASSLQGYEQYF.

The gene calls are TRBV6-1 and TRBJ2-7; maybe TRBD2 (6 bases). The V end lost 1 base, the J end lost 2 bases, and 21 bases lay between the germline ends. The CDR3 is 18 residues long. Germline CDR1 reads MNHNS; CDR2 reads SASEGT. The CDR3 loop is CASSEGGVGGNNPYEQYV. CDR3 coding DNA: TGTGCCAGCAGTGAAGGGGGGGTCGGCGGGAACAATCCCTACGAGCAGTACGTC.

This clone was seen a handful of times. This rearrangement joins TRBV29-1 to TRBJ2-5; D unresolved. V lost 4 bases and J 5 bases, leaving 8 bases between the germline ends. The CDR3 length is 11 residues. CDR1 is SQVTM and CDR2 is ANQGSEA in the germline V gene. The CDR3 nucleotides are TGCAGCGTTGTCATCGGGGAGACCCAGTACTTC. This translates into CSVVIGETQYF.

This chain links TRBV6-5 with TRBJ1-3; perhaps TRBD1 as D (6 bases). This CDR3 is 13 amino acids long. Trimming left V 8 bases short and J 4 bases short, with 12 bases between. Germline V lookup: CDR1 MNHEY, CDR2 SVGAGI. CDR3 amino acids: CASPQGSGNTIYF. CDR3 in DNA: TGTGCCAGCCCCCAGGGGTCCGGAAACACCATATATTTT.